Below, 7 T cell receptor beta chains from the same sample are listed, as sequenced in a study of T-cell reconstitution after alpha-beta-depleted transplantation in children. The TCRbeta library was prepared with unique molecular identifiers. TCRdb passed the PCR reads through MiXCR, listing each CDR3 protein once. Altogether over 550,000 distinct CDR3 sequences are present, about 10% being singletons, with the ten largest covering roughly 3.9%. The sample consisted of PBMCs from the stem cell graft donor, taken from the stem cell graft. The source is a human donor who donated a stem cell graft to a child with acute myeloid leukemia.

The V call is TRBV20-1, the J call TRBJ2-7; D is unresolved. Trimming took 3 bases from V and 3 from J, leaving 12 bases between them. CDR3 length equals 13 residues. Per germline, CDR1 DFQATT and CDR2 SNEGSKA (reference sequence). DNA of the CDR3: TGCAGTGCTAGCCCCGGACCCCTCTACGAGCAGTACTTC. Protein sequence: CSASPGPLYEQYF.

This rearrangement joins TRBV18 to TRBJ2-7, with TRBD2 identical over 7 bases. V lost 2 bases to trimming and J lost 3 bases; unmatched junction nucleotides: 7. CDR3 length: 15 amino acids. Germline CDR1 and CDR2: KGHSH and LQKENI. The CDR3 nucleotides are TGTGCCAGCTCACCAGGAGCGGGACCTTTCTACGAGCAGTACTTC. The encoded protein is CASSPGAGPFYEQYF.

This clonotype was detected many times. The genes are TRBV20-1 and TRBJ2-1; D uncertain. V was shortened by 7 bases and J by 10 bases, with 5 bases between the two germline ends. The germline CDR1 and CDR2 sequences are DFQATT and SNEGSKA (reference sequence). The CDR3 extends over 8 amino acids. CDR3: CSVGEQFF. The DNA of the CDR3 is TGCAGTGTAGGGGAGCAGTTCTTC.

The sample holds many counts of this clonotype. The V and J genes are TRBV9 and TRBJ2-1; possible D gene TRBD1, 7 bases. From germline, CDR1 is SGDLS and CDR2 YYNGEE. V was pared by 6 bases and J by 7 bases, with 11 bases between. The CDR3 contains 12 residues. CDR3 residues: CASTTGRNEQFF. Written as DNA, the CDR3 is TGTGCCAGCACGACAGGGAGGAATGAGCAGTTCTTC.

This clonotype was observed at least ten times. This chain links TRBV5-1 with TRBJ2-2, with 8 bases identical to TRBD2. The CDR3 loop spans 15 amino acids. Germline V CDR1 and CDR2: SGHRS, YFSETQ. V was clipped by 5 bases and J by 6 bases; unmatched bases: 9. The CDR3 is CASRPTRGRSGELFF. In nucleotides, the CDR3 is TGCGCCAGCAGGCCCACTCGCGGGAGGTCCGGGGAGCTGTTTTTT.

This clonotype was counted a few times. V gene TRBV24-1 combines with J gene TRBJ1-6; TRBD1 might be the D (5 bases). Trimming stripped 1 base from V and 5 bases from J, with 17 bases between. Germline CDR1 is KGHDR and CDR2 is SFDVKD. The CDR3 has 18 amino acids. This CDR3 is CATSDFGTQGLHNSPLHF. Written as DNA, the CDR3 is TGTGCCACCAGTGATTTCGGAACGCAGGGCCTACATAATTCACCCCTCCACTTT.

The rearrangement uses TRBV20-1 and TRBJ1-4; 7 nucleotides agree with TRBD1. The CDR3 totals 9 residues. V lost 5 bases, J lost 12 bases, and 0 bases stayed unmatched. CDR1 DFQATT and CDR2 SNEGSKA come from the germline V gene (reference sequence). The CDR3 here is CSAGTELFF. The CDR3 DNA sequence: TGCAGTGCTGGGACAGAACTGTTTTTT.